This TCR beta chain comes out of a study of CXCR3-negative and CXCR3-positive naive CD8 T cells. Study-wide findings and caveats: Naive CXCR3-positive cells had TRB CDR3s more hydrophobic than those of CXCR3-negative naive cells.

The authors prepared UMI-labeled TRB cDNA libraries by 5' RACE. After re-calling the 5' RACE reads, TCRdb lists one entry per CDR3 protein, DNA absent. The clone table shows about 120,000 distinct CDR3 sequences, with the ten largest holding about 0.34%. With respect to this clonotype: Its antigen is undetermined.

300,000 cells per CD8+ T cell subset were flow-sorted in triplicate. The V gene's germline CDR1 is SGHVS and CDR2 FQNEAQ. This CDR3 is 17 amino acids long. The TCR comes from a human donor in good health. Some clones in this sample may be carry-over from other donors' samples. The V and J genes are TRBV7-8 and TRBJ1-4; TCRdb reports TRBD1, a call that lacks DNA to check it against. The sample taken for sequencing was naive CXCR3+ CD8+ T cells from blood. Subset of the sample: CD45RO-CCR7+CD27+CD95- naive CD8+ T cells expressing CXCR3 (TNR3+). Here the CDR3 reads CASSHGPQGPINEKLFF. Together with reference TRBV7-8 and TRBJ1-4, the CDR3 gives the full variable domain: GAGVSQSPRYKVAKRGQDVALRCDPISGHVSLFWYQQALGQGPEFLTYFQNEAQLDKSGLPSDRFFAERPEGSVSTLKIQRTQQEDSAVYLCASSHGPQGPINEKLFFGSGTQLSVL.